This T cell receptor beta chain was sequenced in a study of control samples from healthy donors and cancer patients. The germline CDR1 and CDR2 sequences are WSHSY and SAAADI. The V gene end was trimmed by 7 bases and the J gene end by 3 bases; junction bases not matched to a gene: 11. The CDR3 runs 16 residues. Some clones are missing from TCRdb's copy, which holds only in-frame ones; the method was immunoSEQ multiplex PCR. In the table there are 150,000 to 200,000 clones, roughly 95% of which are singletons. This sequence was found in a young woman in good health. The sample was blood. The chain is built from TRBV10-2 and TRBJ1-3; 8 bases map to TRBD1. The CDR3 is CASTSPETGVGNTIYF. DNA of the CDR3: TGCGCCAGCACATCCCCCGAGACAGGGGTTGGAAACACCATATATTTT.